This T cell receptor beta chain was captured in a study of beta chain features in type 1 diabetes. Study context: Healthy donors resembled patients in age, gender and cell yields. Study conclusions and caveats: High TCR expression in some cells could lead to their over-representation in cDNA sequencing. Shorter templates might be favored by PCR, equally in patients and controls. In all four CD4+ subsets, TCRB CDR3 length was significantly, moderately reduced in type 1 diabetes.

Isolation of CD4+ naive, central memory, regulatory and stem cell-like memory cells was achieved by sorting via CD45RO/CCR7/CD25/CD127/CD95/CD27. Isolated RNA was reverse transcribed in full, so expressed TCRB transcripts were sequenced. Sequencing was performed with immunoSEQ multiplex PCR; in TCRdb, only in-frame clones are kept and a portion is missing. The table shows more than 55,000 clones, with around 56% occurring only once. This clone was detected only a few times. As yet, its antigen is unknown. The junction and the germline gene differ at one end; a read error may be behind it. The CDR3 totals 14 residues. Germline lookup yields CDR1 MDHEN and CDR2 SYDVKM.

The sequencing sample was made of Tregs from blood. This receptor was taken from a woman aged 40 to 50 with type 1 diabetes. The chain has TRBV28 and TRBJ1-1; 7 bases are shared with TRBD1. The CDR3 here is CASTLGTVNTEAFF. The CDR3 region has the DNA TGTGCCAGCACTTTAGGGACAGTGAACACTGAAGCTTTCTTT.